What follows are 21 T cell receptor beta chains derived from one specimen sequenced in a study of shared clonotypes between healthy human individuals. Naive CD8 cells were CD45RO-negative, positively selected for CCR7, excluding terminally differentiated effector memory CD45RA+ cells. Some clones are missing from TCRdb's copy, which holds only in-frame ones; the method was immunoSEQ multiplex PCR. The sample yields about 1.9 million clones, just over 90% seen once. The sequencing input was naive CD8+ T cells from PBMCs. The receptors shown here come from a man between 18 and 29 years old in good health. Some clones in this sample may be carry-over from other donors' samples.

This chain uses TRBV19 with TRBJ1-3; no firm D call. V was shortened by 7 bases and J by 2 bases, with 12 bases between the two germline ends. Germline V lookup: CDR1 LNHDA, CDR2 SQIVND (reference sequence). This CDR3 region has 14 residues. The CDR3 spells CASTYEDPGNTIYF. The CDR3 DNA reads as TGTGCCAGTACGTACGAGGATCCTGGAAACACCATATATTTT.

The chain uses TRBV19 and TRBJ2-7; D unresolved. From germline, CDR1 is LNHDA and CDR2 SQIVND (reference sequence). The CDR3 runs to 13 residues. The ends were cut back, 7 bases at V and 7 bases at J, with 17 bases in the middle. In DNA form, the CDR3 reads TGTGCCAGTAAAGTTGACCCTCCCAGGGAGCAGTACTTC. Translating gives CASKVDPPREQYF.

For this clone: One end of the junction varies from germline; a read error may be responsible. The chain recombines TRBV27 with TRBJ2-1; a weak D match, TRBD2 (6 bases). The germline V gene has CDR1 MNHEY and CDR2 SMNVEV (reference sequence). The CDR3 sequence is 14 residues long. CDR3 amino acids: CASSDRDSDNEQFF. CDR3 coding DNA: TGTGCCAGCAGTGACCGGGACTCCGACAATGAGCAGTTCTTC.

The chain recombines TRBV9 with TRBJ1-1, with D possibly TRBD1 on 5 matching bases. Between the trimmed V and J ends, which lost 4 bases and 4 bases, there was a span of 14 bases. Germline CDR1 is SGDLS and CDR2 is YYNGEE. CDR3 size: 14 residues. CDR3 coding DNA: TGTGCCAGCAGCTCCCCGGGGCGAGGCACTGAAGCTTTCTTT. It translates to CASSSPGRGTEAFF.

The V call is TRBV4-2, the J call TRBJ2-1, with a possible D match to TRBD2 (5 bases). Germline-derived CDR1 and CDR2 are LGHNA and YNFKEQ. The germline V and J ends were trimmed by 4 bases and 0 bases, with 13 bases remaining between them. The CDR3 runs 16 residues. The CDR3 loop is CASSPNLGLSYNEQFF. The CDR3 region has the DNA TGTGCCAGCAGCCCTAATTTAGGACTCTCCTACAATGAGCAGTTCTTC.

This chain joins TRBV2 and TRBJ1-2; D might be TRBD1 (6 bases). The germline CDR1 and CDR2 sequences are SNHLY and FYNNEI. The germline V and J ends were trimmed by 1 base and 4 bases, with 25 bases remaining between them. There are 19 residues in the CDR3. In nucleotides, the CDR3 is TGTGCCAGCAGTGAAGTTCGAGGCAGGGTTGTTAGAGGGGGCTATGGCTACACCTTC. Translation: CASSEVRGRVVRGGYGYTF.

Concerning this clone itself: This same CDR3 is encoded by further DNA sequences in the sample. V is TRBV9 and J is TRBJ1-3; weak D call: TRBD1 (5 bases). Trimming stripped 2 bases from V and 0 bases from J, with 6 bases between. Germline V lookup: CDR1 SGDLS, CDR2 YYNGEE. The CDR3 is made up of 14 amino acids. In DNA form, the CDR3 reads TGTGCCAGCAGCGTGGGGGACTCTGGAAACACCATATATTTT. The encoded protein is CASSVGDSGNTIYF.

CDR3 sequence: CASSYGGADEQFF. Written as DNA, the CDR3 is TGTGCCAGCAGTTACGGCGGGGCCGATGAGCAGTTCTTC. The V and J genes are TRBV6-6 and TRBJ2-1; D is perhaps TRBD2 (6 bases). V lost 2 bases to trimming and J lost 8 bases, with 10 bases between them. Germline lookup yields CDR1 MNHNY and CDR2 SVGAGI (reference sequence). This CDR3 contains 13 residues.

This chain joins TRBV5-4 and TRBJ1-1, with D possibly matching TRBD1 (6 bases). The CDR3 spans 15 residues. V was clipped by 4 bases and J by 0 bases, with 13 bases between them. Germline V gene sequence: CDR1 SGHNT, CDR2 YYREEE (reference sequence). CDR3 loop: CASSEDQGMNTEAFF. For the CDR3, the DNA is TGTGCCAGCAGCGAAGATCAGGGGATGAACACTGAAGCTTTCTTT. The full variable domain, its missing parts supplied by reference TRBV5-4 and TRBJ1-1, is ETGVTQSPTHLIKTRGQQVTLRCSSQSGHNTVSWYQQALGQGPQFIFQYYREEENGRGNFPPRFSGLQFPNYSSELNVNALELDDSALYLCASSEDQGMNTEAFFGQGTRLTVV.

This chain uses TRBV6-1 with TRBJ2-7; 8 bases map to TRBD1. CDR3 size: 15 residues. V was clipped by 5 bases and J by 2 bases; unmatched bases: 8. Germline V gives CDR1 MNHNS, CDR2 SASEGT. The CDR3 spells CASSKTGTGTYEQYF. The CDR3 DNA reads TGTGCCAGCAGTAAAACGGGGACAGGTACCTACGAGCAGTACTTC.

This clone occurred once. The rearrangement uses TRBV11-2 and TRBJ2-3; D is undetermined. The V end was cut by 0 bases, the J end by 6 bases, with 4 bases between. This CDR3 has 12 residues. Per germline, CDR1 SGHAT and CDR2 FQNNGV. CDR3 loop: CASSLEEDTQYF. The CDR3 DNA follows: TGTGCCAGCAGCTTAGAGGAGGATACGCAGTATTTT.

The chain links TRBV30 to TRBJ1-6, with D tentatively TRBD1 (6 bases). Germline CDR1 GTSNPN, CDR2 SVGIG (reference sequence). The CDR3 sequence is 16 residues long. V lost 3 bases, J lost 3 bases, and 15 bases lay in between. DNA of the CDR3: TGTGCCTGGAGGGGGGTCGGACAGATCTATAATTCACCCCTCCACTTT. Translated, it gives CAWRGVGQIYNSPLHF.

This clone has just a few counts. Other DNA sequences in the same sample also yield this CDR3. The CDR3 spells CASSVGGGTNQPQHF. The CDR3 DNA is TGTGCCAGCAGCGTTGGGGGAGGGACCAATCAGCCCCAGCATTTT. The genes are TRBV9 and TRBJ1-5; the D gene is possibly TRBD1 (5 bases). There are 15 residues in the CDR3. CDR1 SGDLS and CDR2 YYNGEE come from the germline V gene. Trimming removed 2 bases at V and 3 bases at J, with 12 bases between.

The rearrangement uses TRBV11-2 and TRBJ1-1, with TRBD1 matching over 7 bases. Germline V lookup: CDR1 SGHAT, CDR2 FQNNGV. The CDR3 is made up of 14 amino acids. Trimming at V came to 3 bases and at J to 5 bases, leaving 6 bases not matched to a gene. As DNA, the CDR3 is TGTGCCAGCAGCTTGACAGGGAGGGGAACTGAAGCTTTCTTT. Protein product: CASSLTGRGTEAFF.

The chain employs TRBV25-1 and TRBJ2-5; D may match TRBD1 or TRBD2 (6 bases each). The CDR3 totals 17 residues. Per germline, CDR1 MGHDK and CDR2 SYGVNS. V was clipped by 0 bases and J by 2 bases, with 16 bases between them. In DNA, the CDR3 is TGTGCCAGCAGTGAATATACGTCGGGGGCAGATCAAGAGACCCAGTACTTC. It yields the protein CASSEYTSGADQETQYF.

V gene TRBV11-2 combines with J gene TRBJ2-7, with D perhaps matching TRBD1 (7 bases). The V gene's germline CDR1 is SGHAT and CDR2 FQNNGV. V shed 5 bases and J shed 6 bases, with 20 bases lying between them. CDR3 length equals 15 residues. CDR3 sequence: CASSPMDQGGSEQYF. In DNA, the CDR3 is TGTGCCAGCAGCCCGATGGACCAGGGGGGTAGCGAGCAGTACTTC.

V usage is TRBV27 and J usage is TRBJ1-2, with TRBD1 matching 7 bases. The CDR3 runs 15 residues. V trimming: 3 bases; J trimming: 2 bases; junction bases outside the gene matches: 6. Germline V gene sequence: CDR1 MNHEY, CDR2 SMNVEV (reference sequence). In DNA, the CDR3 is TGTGCCAGCAGTTTCGTGACAGGGTCCAACTATGGCTACACCTTC. This translates into CASSFVTGSNYGYTF.

Comment on this clone: In the same sample, other DNA sequences code for this CDR3. The chain couples TRBV11-2 to TRBJ2-7, with 7 bases that match TRBD2. Germline CDR1 is SGHAT and CDR2 is FQNNGV. The CDR3 spans 15 residues. J was trimmed by 2 bases and V by 1 base; bases with no gene match: 5. The CDR3 sequence: CASSLGAGAPYEQYF. The CDR3 region has the DNA TGTGCCAGCAGCTTAGGGGCGGGAGCCCCCTACGAGCAGTACTTC.

This chain links TRBV6-1 with TRBJ1-2; D gene uncertain. CDR1 is MNHNS and CDR2 is SASEGT in the germline V gene. Between the trimmed V and J ends, which lost 4 bases and 7 bases, there was a span of 7 bases. This CDR3 is built from 11 residues. The chain's CDR3 is CASSAGVGYTF. CDR3 nucleotide sequence: TGTGCCAGCAGTGCCGGGGTTGGCTACACCTTC.

The gene calls are TRBV28 and TRBJ2-5, with D perhaps matching TRBD2 (5 bases). V shed 6 bases and J shed 1 base, with 18 bases lying between them. Germline V gene data show CDR1 as MDHEN and CDR2 as SYDVKM. The CDR3 covers 16 residues. The CDR3 loop is CASRELLPGSQETQYF. The CDR3, as DNA: TGTGCCAGCAGGGAACTCTTGCCGGGATCCCAAGAGACCCAGTACTTC.

The rearrangement links TRBV27 to TRBJ2-3, with TRBD2 matching over 7 bases. V trimming: 6 bases; J trimming: 6 bases; junction bases outside the gene matches: 15. This CDR3 has 16 amino acids. Germline CDR1 and CDR2: MNHEY and SMNVEV (reference sequence). CDR3 residues: CASSYKAGRVMDTQYF. The CDR3 region has the DNA TGTGCCAGCAGCTATAAAGCGGGGAGGGTCATGGATACGCAGTATTTT.